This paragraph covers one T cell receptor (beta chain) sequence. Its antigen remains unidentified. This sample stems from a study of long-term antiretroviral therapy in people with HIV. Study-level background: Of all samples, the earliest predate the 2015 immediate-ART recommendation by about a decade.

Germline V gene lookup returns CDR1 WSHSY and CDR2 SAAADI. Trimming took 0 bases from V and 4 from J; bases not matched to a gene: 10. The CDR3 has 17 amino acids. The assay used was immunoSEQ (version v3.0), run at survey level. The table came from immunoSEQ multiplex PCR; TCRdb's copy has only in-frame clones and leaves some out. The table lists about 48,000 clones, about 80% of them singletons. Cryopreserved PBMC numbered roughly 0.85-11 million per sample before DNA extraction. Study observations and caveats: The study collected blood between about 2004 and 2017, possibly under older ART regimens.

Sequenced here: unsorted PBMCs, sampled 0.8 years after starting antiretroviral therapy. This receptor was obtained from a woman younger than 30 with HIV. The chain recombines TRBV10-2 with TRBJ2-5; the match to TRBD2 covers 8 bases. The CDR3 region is CASSESTGLAGLETQYF. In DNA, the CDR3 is TGCGCCAGCAGTGAGTCGACGGGGCTAGCGGGCCTAGAGACCCAGTACTTC.